The source of this TCR beta chain is a study of preoperative IRX-2 immunotherapy in early breast cancer. The germline V and J ends were trimmed by 5 bases and 3 bases, with 10 bases remaining between them. From germline, CDR1 is SGHVT and CDR2 SQSDAQ. The length of the CDR3 is 13 residues. Treatment in this sample: preoperative locoregional IRX-2 cytokine immunotherapy. Samples came from a phase Ib trial of preoperative locoregional IRX-2 cytokine immunotherapy. Clones were sequenced by immunoSEQ multiplex PCR, and TCRdb holds only the in-frame ones, with some missing. This sample has approximately 31,000 clones, with around 92% found just once.

The specimen comprised tumor tissue, sampled after IRX-2 immunotherapy. This TCR was sampled from a human donor with breast cancer. The chain recombines TRBV7-4 with TRBJ1-1; a possible D gene is TRBD1 (5 bases). CDR3 residues: CASSADTYTEAFF. The CDR3 coding sequence is TGTGCCAGCAGCGCGGACACTTACACTGAAGCTTTCTTT.